This T cell receptor beta chain was captured in a study of blood T cell repertoires in COVID-19. Per the authors' pipeline: Estimation of nucleated cell counts was performed using reference gene primer amplification. The assay was immunoSEQ multiplex PCR, and TCRdb's table has in-frame clones only and misses some. V and J calls and clone size are given by that table; D and trimming were obtained from the DNA. The sample yields roughly 70,000 clones, roughly 88% seen once. This clonotype originated in a man between 70 and 80 years old with acute or convalescent COVID-19. Sequencing was performed on peripheral blood.

CDR3 sequence (DNA): TGTGCCAGCGAAGGGCAGGGAACTAATGAAAAACTGTTTTTT. This sequence encodes CASEGQGTNEKLFF. The J gene is TRBJ1-4, the V gene TRBV2, with D perhaps TRBD1 (5 bases). CDR1 is SNHLY and CDR2 is FYNNEI in the germline V gene. Between the trimmed V and J ends, which lost 8 bases and 1 base, there was a span of 11 bases. The CDR3 spans 14 residues.